Below are 3 T cell receptor beta chains sequenced from a single sample in a study of cytomegalovirus exposure and HLA in healthy donors. The data were produced by immunoSEQ multiplex PCR, yet TCRdb's version contains in-frame clones alone and is incomplete. Among fewer than 250,000 clones listed, roughly 89% were seen once. Sequenced material: PBMCs. The source is a man between 18 and 29 years old in good health and CMV-seronegative.

The V and J genes are TRBV4-3 and TRBJ1-2; weak D call: TRBD1 (6 bases). V lost 0 bases, J lost 8 bases, and 13 bases lay in between. The CDR3 sequence is 14 residues long. The V gene's germline CDR1 is LGHNA and CDR2 YSLEER. The CDR3 region is CASSQDPGEGGYTF. CDR3 bases: TGCGCCAGCAGCCAAGACCCAGGGGAAGGAGGCTACACCTTC.

V usage is TRBV18 and J usage is TRBJ1-2; no reliable D call. With 3 bases removed from V and 0 bases from J, the gap between germline ends came to 11 bases. The length of the CDR3 is 15 residues. Germline values: CDR1 KGHSH, CDR2 LQKENI. CDR3: CASSPVNVANYGYTF. The CDR3 nucleotides are TGTGCCAGCTCACCGGTAAACGTAGCTAACTATGGCTACACCTTC.

In its sample, this clone was seen once. The rearrangement uses TRBV27 and TRBJ2-3; 11 bases are a match to TRBD1. The trim removed 5 bases at V and 4 bases at J, leaving 5 bases unmatched. The CDR3 extends over 15 amino acids. Germline V gene lookup returns CDR1 MNHEY and CDR2 SMNVEV (reference sequence). The CDR3 DNA sequence: TGTGCCAGCAGTACTGGACAGGGGGCCCCAGATACGCAGTATTTT. It translates to CASSTGQGAPDTQYF.